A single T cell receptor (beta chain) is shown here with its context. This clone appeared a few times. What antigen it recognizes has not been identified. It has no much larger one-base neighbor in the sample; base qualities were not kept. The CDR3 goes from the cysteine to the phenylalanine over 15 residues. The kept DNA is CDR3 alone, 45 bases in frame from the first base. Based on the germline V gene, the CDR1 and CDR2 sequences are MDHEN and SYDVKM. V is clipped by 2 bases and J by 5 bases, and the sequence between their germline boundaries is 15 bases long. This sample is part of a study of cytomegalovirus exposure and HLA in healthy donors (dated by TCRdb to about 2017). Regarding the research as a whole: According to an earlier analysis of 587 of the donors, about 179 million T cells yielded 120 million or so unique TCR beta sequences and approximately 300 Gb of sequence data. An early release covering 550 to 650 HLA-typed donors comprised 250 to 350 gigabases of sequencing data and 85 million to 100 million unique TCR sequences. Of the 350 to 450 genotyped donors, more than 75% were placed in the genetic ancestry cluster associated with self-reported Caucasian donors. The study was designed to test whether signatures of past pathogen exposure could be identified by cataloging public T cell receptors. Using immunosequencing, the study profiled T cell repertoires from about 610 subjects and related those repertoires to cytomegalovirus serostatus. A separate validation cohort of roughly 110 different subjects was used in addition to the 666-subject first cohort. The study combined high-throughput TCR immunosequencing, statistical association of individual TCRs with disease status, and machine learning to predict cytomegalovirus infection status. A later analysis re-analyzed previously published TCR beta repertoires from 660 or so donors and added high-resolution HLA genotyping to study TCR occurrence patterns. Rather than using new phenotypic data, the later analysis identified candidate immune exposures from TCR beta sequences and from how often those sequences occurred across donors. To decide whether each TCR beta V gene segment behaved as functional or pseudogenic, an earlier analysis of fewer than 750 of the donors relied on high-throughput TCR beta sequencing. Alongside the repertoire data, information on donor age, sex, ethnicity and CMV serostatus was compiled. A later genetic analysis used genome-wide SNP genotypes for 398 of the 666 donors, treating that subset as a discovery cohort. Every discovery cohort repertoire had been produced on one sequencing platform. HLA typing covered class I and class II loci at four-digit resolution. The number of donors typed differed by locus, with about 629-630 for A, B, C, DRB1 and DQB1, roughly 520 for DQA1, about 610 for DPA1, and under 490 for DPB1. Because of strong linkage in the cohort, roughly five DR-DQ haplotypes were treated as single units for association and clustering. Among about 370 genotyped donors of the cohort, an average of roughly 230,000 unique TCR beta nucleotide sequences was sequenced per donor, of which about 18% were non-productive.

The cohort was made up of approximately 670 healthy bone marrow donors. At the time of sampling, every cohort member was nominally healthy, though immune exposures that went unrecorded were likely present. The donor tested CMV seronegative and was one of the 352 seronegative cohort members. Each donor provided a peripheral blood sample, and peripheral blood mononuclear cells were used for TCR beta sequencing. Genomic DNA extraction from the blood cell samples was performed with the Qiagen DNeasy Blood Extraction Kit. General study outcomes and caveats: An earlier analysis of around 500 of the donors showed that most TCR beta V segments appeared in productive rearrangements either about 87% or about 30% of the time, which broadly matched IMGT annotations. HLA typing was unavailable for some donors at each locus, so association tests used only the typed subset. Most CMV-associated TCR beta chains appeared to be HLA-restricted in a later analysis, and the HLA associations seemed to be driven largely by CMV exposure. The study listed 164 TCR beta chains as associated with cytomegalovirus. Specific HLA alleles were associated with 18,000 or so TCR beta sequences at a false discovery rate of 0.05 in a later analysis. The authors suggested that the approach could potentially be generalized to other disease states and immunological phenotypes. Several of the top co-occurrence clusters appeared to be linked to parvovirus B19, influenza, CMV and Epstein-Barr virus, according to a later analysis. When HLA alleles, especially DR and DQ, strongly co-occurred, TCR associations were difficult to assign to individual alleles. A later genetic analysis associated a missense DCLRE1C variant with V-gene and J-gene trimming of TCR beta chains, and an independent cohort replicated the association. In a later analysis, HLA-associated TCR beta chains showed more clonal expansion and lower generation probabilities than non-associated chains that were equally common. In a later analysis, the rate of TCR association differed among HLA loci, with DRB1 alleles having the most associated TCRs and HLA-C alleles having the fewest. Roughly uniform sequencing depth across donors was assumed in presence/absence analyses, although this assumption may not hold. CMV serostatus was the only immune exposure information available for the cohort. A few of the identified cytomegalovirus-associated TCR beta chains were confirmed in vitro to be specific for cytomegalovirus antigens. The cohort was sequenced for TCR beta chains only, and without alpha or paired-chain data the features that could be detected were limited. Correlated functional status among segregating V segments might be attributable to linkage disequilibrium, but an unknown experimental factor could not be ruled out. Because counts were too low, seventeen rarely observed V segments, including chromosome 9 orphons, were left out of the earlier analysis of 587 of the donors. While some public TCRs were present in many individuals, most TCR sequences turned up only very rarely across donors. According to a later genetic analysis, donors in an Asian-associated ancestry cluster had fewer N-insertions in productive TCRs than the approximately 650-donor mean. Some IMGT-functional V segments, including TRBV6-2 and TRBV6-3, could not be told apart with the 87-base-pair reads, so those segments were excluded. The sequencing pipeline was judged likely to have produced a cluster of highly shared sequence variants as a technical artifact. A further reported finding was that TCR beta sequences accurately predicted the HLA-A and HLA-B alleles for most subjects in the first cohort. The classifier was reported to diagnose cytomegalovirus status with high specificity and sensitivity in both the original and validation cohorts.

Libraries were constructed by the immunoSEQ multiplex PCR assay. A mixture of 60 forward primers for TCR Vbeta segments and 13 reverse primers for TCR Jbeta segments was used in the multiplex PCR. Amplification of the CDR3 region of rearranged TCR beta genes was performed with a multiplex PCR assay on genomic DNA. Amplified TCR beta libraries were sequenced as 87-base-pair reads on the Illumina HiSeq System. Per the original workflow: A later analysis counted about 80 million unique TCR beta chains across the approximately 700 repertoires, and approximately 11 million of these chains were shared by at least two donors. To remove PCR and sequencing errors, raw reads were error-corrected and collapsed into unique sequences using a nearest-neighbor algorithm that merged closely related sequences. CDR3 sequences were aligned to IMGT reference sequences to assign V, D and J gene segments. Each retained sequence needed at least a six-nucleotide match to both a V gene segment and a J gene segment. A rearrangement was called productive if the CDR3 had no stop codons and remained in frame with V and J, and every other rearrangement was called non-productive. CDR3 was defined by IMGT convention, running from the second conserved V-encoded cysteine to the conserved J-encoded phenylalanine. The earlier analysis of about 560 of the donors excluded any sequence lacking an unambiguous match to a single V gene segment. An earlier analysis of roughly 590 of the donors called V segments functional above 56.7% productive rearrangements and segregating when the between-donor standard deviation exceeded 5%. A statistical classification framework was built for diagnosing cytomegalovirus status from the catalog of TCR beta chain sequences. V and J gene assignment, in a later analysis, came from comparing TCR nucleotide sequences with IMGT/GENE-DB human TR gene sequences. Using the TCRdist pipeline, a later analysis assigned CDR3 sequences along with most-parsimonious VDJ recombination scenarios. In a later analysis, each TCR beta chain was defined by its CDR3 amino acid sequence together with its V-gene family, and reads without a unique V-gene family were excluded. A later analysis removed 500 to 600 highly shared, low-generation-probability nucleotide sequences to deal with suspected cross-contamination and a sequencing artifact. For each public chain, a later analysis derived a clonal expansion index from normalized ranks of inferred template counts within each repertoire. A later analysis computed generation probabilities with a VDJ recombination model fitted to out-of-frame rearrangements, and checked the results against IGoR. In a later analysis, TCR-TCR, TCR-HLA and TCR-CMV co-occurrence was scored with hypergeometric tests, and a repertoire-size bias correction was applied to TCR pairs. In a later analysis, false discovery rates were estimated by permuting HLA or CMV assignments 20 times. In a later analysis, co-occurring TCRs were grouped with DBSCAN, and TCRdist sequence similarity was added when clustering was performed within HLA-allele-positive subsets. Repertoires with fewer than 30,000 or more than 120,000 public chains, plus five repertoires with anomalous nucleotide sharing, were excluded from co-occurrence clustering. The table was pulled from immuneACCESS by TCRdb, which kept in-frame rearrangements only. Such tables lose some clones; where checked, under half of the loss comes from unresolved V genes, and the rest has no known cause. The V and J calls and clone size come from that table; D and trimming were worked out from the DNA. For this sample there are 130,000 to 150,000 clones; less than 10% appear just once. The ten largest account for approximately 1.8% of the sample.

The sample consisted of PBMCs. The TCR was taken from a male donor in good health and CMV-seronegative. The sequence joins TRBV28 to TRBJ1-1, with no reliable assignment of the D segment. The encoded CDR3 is CASSLSFRGLTEAFF. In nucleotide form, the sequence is TGTGCCAGCAGTTTAAGTTTTAGAGGTTTGACTGAAGCTTTCTTT. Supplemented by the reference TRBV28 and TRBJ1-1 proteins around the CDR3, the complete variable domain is DVKVTQSSRYLVKRTGEKVFLECVQDMDHENMFWYRQDPGLGLRLIYFSYDVKMKEKGDIPEGYSVSREKKERFSLILESASTNQTSMYLCASSLSFRGLTEAFFGQGTRLTVV.